This T cell receptor beta chain emerged from a study of graft-versus-host responses after intestinal transplantation. Whole-study context: Anti-thymocyte globulin was used for induction in all recipients, who then took tacrolimus and steroids for roughly three years. Study-level findings and limits: Some patients had graft-donor T cell macrochimerism, and their allografts showed high graft-versus-host to host-versus-graft clonal ratios. There were GvH clones found in recipient marrow, and some of them appeared first in ileum or blood.

The V end was cut by 9 bases, the J end by 4 bases, with 16 bases between. The CDR3 sequence is 14 residues long. CDR1 and CDR2 (germline): MDHEN, SYDVKM. Measured with immunoSEQ multiplex PCR; TCRdb has only the in-frame clones, and not every one. The sample lists 96,000 or so clones, roughly 92% occurring once. In regard to this clone: Its antigen remains unknown.

This receptor was obtained from a human donor who received an intestinal transplant. The sample in question was unstimulated CD4+ T cells sorted from spleen or lymph node cells, obtained before intestinal transplant. The gene calls are TRBV28 and TRBJ1-5, with D possibly matching TRBD1 (6 bases). This CDR3 reads CASVLDRSNQPQHF. The CDR3 bases are TGTGCCAGTGTCCTGGACAGATCAAATCAGCCCCAGCATTTT.